Included here is one T cell receptor beta chain sequence, with context. These data originate in a study of blood T cell repertoires in COVID-19. This CDR3 region has 16 residues. Germline trimming cut 7 bases from V and 7 bases from J; bases unmatched to any gene: 14. Germline values: CDR1 LGHNT, CDR2 FRNRAP. Generated by immunoSEQ multiplex PCR, the TCRdb table keeps only in-frame clones and is missing some. Of some 200,000 clones in the sample, approximately 87% were seen once. The sequencing sample was made of peripheral blood. This TCR was sampled from a woman in her sixties or seventies with COVID-19, enrolled during active disease. The chain employs TRBV12-5 and TRBJ2-1; 9 bases map to TRBD1. CDR3 bases: TGTGCTAGTGCCAGGGCCGGGACAGGGCCGTATAATGAGCAGTTCTTC. Translated: CASARAGTGPYNEQFF.